These T cell receptor beta chains were read from a single sample in a study of Ad26.COV2.S vaccination and SARS-CoV-2 variants. Repertoires were generated with immunoSEQ multiplex PCR, while TCRdb's copy carries only in-frame clones and drops some. The data contain 440,000 or so clones, around 93% of them singletons. The sample here was peripheral blood, taken in a trial of Ad26.COV2.S vaccine versus placebo. These receptor sequences come from a person aged 18-60 years who received the Ad26.COV2.S COVID-19 vaccine or a placebo. CDR3s include the opening cysteine and the closing phenylalanine or tryptophan. D genes are given only for firm matches. Only some rows state a clone size, as once, few, many or a class for expanded clones.

CDR3 protein: CASSVHNEQFF
CDR3 DNA: TGTGCCAGCAGCGTCCACAATGAGCAGTTCTTC
D gene: NA
J gene: TRBJ2-1
clone size: NA
V gene: TRBV9

CDR3 protein: CSVEQRGGYNEQFF
CDR3 DNA: TGCAGCGTTGAACAGCGGGGGGGTTACAATGAGCAGTTCTTC
D gene: TRBD2
J gene: TRBJ2-1
clone size: NA
V gene: TRBV29-1

CDR3 protein: CASSQVDMGFVSGNTIYF
CDR3 DNA: TGCGCCAGCAGCCAAGTGGATATGGGATTCGTGTCTGGAAACACCATATATTTT
D gene: NA
J gene: TRBJ1-3
clone size: many
V gene: TRBV4-1

CDR3 protein: CASSHEGSYNSPLHF
CDR3 DNA: TGCGCCAGCAGCCACGAGGGATCCTATAATTCACCCCTCCACTTT
D gene: NA
J gene: TRBJ1-6
clone size: NA
V gene: TRBV4-3

CDR3 protein: CASSSRQGYNEQFF
CDR3 DNA: TGTGCCAGTAGTTCGAGACAGGGGTACAATGAGCAGTTCTTC
D gene: TRBD1
J gene: TRBJ2-1
clone size: NA
V gene: TRBV19

CDR3 protein: CASSLGGGGVATNEKLFF
CDR3 DNA: TGTGCCAGCAGCTTAGGAGGGGGGGGTGTTGCAACTAATGAAAAACTGTTTTTT
D gene: NA
J gene: TRBJ1-4
clone size: NA
V gene: TRBV7-2

CDR3 protein: CASSSGETQYF
CDR3 DNA: TGTGCCAGCAGTAGCGGGGAGACCCAGTACTTC
D gene: NA
J gene: TRBJ2-5
clone size: NA
V gene: TRBV6-6

CDR3 protein: CASSEAGFLYTDTQYF
CDR3 DNA: TGTGCCAGCAGTGAAGCCGGGTTCCTTTACACAGATACGCAGTATTTT
D gene: NA
J gene: TRBJ2-3
clone size: NA
V gene: TRBV2

CDR3 protein: CASSQASGGNSYEQYF
CDR3 DNA: TGCGCCAGCAGCCAAGCTAGCGGGGGCAACTCCTACGAGCAGTACTTC
D gene: TRBD2
J gene: TRBJ2-7
clone size: NA
V gene: TRBV4-1

CDR3 protein: CASSQGQGYGYTF
CDR3 DNA: TGCGCCAGCAGCCAAGGACAGGGATATGGCTACACCTTC
D gene: TRBD1
J gene: TRBJ1-2
clone size: NA
V gene: TRBV4-3

CDR3 protein: CASSFAPGQGETQYF
CDR3 DNA: TGCGCCAGCAGCTTTGCCCCGGGACAGGGAGAGACCCAGTACTTC
D gene: TRBD1
J gene: TRBJ2-5
clone size: NA
V gene: TRBV5-1

CDR3 protein: CASSPQGLANYGYTF
CDR3 DNA: TGTGCCAGCAGCCCGCAGGGCTTGGCTAACTATGGCTACACCTTC
D gene: NA
J gene: TRBJ1-2
clone size: few
V gene: TRBV5-5

CDR3 protein: CASSPGAGGKTQYF
CDR3 DNA: TGTGCCAGCAGTCCTGGGGCGGGGGGGAAGACCCAGTACTTC
D gene: TRBD2
J gene: TRBJ2-5
clone size: NA
V gene: TRBV28

CDR3 protein: CASRFLGQGLRQPQHF
CDR3 DNA: TGTGCCAGCAGATTCCTCGGACAGGGATTACGACAGCCCCAGCATTTT
D gene: TRBD1
J gene: TRBJ1-5
clone size: once
V gene: TRBV6-4

CDR3 protein: CASSSAGTGGREQYF
CDR3 DNA: TGTGCCAGCAGTTCAGCCGGGACAGGGGGTCGGGAGCAGTACTTC
D gene: TRBD1
J gene: TRBJ2-7
clone size: NA
V gene: TRBV6-5

CDR3 protein: CATAGEISNQPQHF
CDR3 DNA: TGTGCCACCGCAGGGGAAATTAGCAATCAGCCCCAGCATTTT
D gene: NA
J gene: TRBJ1-5
clone size: once
V gene: TRBV6-5

CDR3 protein: CATAKAGRSYEQYF
CDR3 DNA: TGTGCCACCGCGAAGGCAGGGCGTTCCTACGAGCAGTACTTC
D gene: NA
J gene: TRBJ2-7
clone size: NA
V gene: TRBV30

CDR3 protein: CASSFPTGPPDTQYF
CDR3 DNA: TGCGCCAGCAGCTTCCCGACTGGACCGCCAGATACGCAGTATTTT
D gene: NA
J gene: TRBJ2-3
clone size: NA
V gene: TRBV5-1

CDR3 protein: CASRLTGGYTEAFF
CDR3 DNA: TGTGCCAGCAGATTGACAGGGGGGTACACTGAAGCTTTCTTT
D gene: TRBD1
J gene: TRBJ1-1
clone size: NA
V gene: TRBV6-6

CDR3 protein: CASSIAGRDYGYTF
CDR3 DNA: TGTGCCAGTAGTATCGCCGGGAGAGACTATGGCTACACCTTC
D gene: NA
J gene: TRBJ1-2
clone size: NA
V gene: TRBV19

CDR3 protein: CASSQAGRLGQETQYF
CDR3 DNA: TGCGCCAGCAGCCAAGCGGGCAGACTAGGTCAAGAGACCCAGTACTTC
D gene: NA
J gene: TRBJ2-5
clone size: NA
V gene: TRBV4-3

CDR3 protein: CASSLAVRRNSPLHF
CDR3 DNA: TGTGCCAGCAGCTTAGCCGTCAGGCGTAATTCACCCCTCCACTTT
D gene: NA
J gene: TRBJ1-6
clone size: NA
V gene: TRBV7-8

CDR3 protein: CASSPGTDYEQYF
CDR3 DNA: TGTGCCAGCAGTCCGGGGACAGACTACGAGCAGTACTTC
D gene: TRBD1
J gene: TRBJ2-7
clone size: NA
V gene: TRBV27

CDR3 protein: CASSLGTGPEQFF
CDR3 DNA: TGTGCCAGCAGCTTAGGCACAGGGCCTGAGCAGTTCTTC
D gene: NA
J gene: TRBJ2-1
clone size: NA
V gene: TRBV11-2

CDR3 protein: CASSPGRAYGYTF
CDR3 DNA: TGTGCCAGTAGTCCGGGCAGGGCCTATGGCTACACCTTC
D gene: NA
J gene: TRBJ1-2
clone size: NA
V gene: TRBV19

CDR3 protein: CASSERVQGPIYGYTF
CDR3 DNA: TGTGCCAGCAGTGAAAGGGTTCAGGGTCCTATCTATGGCTACACCTTC
D gene: NA
J gene: TRBJ1-2
clone size: NA
V gene: TRBV6-1

CDR3 protein: CASSLGRGRVGNEQFF
CDR3 DNA: TGTGCCAGCAGCTTGGGTAGGGGACGGGTGGGGAATGAGCAGTTCTTC
D gene: NA
J gene: TRBJ2-1
clone size: NA
V gene: TRBV5-8

CDR3 protein: CASSSYRVYEQYF
CDR3 DNA: TGTGCCAGCAGCTCCTACAGGGTCTACGAGCAGTACTTC
D gene: NA
J gene: TRBJ2-7
clone size: NA
V gene: TRBV7-9

CDR3 protein: CASRGQGAADTQYF
CDR3 DNA: TGTGCCAGCAGGGGACAGGGGGCCGCAGATACGCAGTATTTT
D gene: TRBD1
J gene: TRBJ2-3
clone size: NA
V gene: TRBV6-5

CDR3 protein: CASSTGGSYNEQFF
CDR3 DNA: TGTGCCAGCAGCACAGGGGGCTCCTACAATGAGCAGTTCTTC
D gene: TRBD1
J gene: TRBJ2-1
clone size: NA
V gene: TRBV7-9

CDR3 protein: CASSQADSGPIYGYTF
CDR3 DNA: TGCGCCAGCAGCCAGGCGGACAGCGGGCCGATCTATGGCTACACCTTC
D gene: NA
J gene: TRBJ1-2
clone size: NA
V gene: TRBV4-1

CDR3 protein: CASSARQGVNTEAFF
CDR3 DNA: TGTGCCAGCAGCGCACGACAGGGGGTCAACACTGAAGCTTTCTTT
D gene: TRBD1
J gene: TRBJ1-1
clone size: NA
V gene: TRBV7-2

CDR3 protein: CAISGRQGPSWEQYF
CDR3 DNA: TGTGCCATCAGTGGGAGACAGGGGCCCTCCTGGGAGCAGTACTTC
D gene: TRBD1
J gene: TRBJ2-7
clone size: NA
V gene: TRBV10-3

CDR3 protein: CASRISLNTEAFF
CDR3 DNA: TGTGCCAGCAGGATTAGTTTGAACACTGAAGCTTTCTTT
D gene: NA
J gene: TRBJ1-1
clone size: NA
V gene: TRBV2

CDR3 protein: CASSFSGSPLHF
CDR3 DNA: TGTGCCAGCAGTTTTAGCGGCTCACCCCTCCACTTT
D gene: NA
J gene: TRBJ1-6
clone size: NA
V gene: TRBV27

CDR3 protein: CASSALQEDNSPLHF
CDR3 DNA: TGTGCCAGCTCAGCACTACAGGAAGATAATTCACCCCTCCACTTT
D gene: NA
J gene: TRBJ1-6
clone size: NA
V gene: TRBV18

CDR3 protein: CATRISDRDNTGELFF
CDR3 DNA: TGTGCCACCAGGATTTCCGACAGGGACAACACCGGGGAGCTGTTTTTT
D gene: TRBD1
J gene: TRBJ2-2
clone size: once
V gene: TRBV15

CDR3 protein: CASSLAPGQGSGANVLTF
CDR3 DNA: TGTGCCAGCAGCTTAGCTCCGGGACAGGGTTCCGGGGCCAACGTCCTGACTTTC
D gene: TRBD1
J gene: TRBJ2-6
clone size: once
V gene: TRBV7-9

CDR3 protein: CASSRNYGYTF
CDR3 DNA: TGTGCCAGCTCCCGTAACTATGGCTATACCTTC
D gene: NA
J gene: TRBJ1-2
clone size: NA
V gene: TRBV2

CDR3 protein: CASRSIRGQGAIQETQYF
CDR3 DNA: TGTGCCAGCAGATCAATAAGGGGACAGGGGGCAATCCAAGAGACCCAGTACTTC
D gene: TRBD1
J gene: TRBJ2-5
clone size: NA
V gene: TRBV7-2

CDR3 protein: CASSPRLGNTEAFF
CDR3 DNA: TGTGCCAGCAGCCCCAGGCTAGGGAACACTGAAGCTTTCTTT
D gene: NA
J gene: TRBJ1-1
clone size: NA
V gene: TRBV7-9

CDR3 protein: CASGRTLTNYGYTF
CDR3 DNA: TGTGCCAGCGGAAGGACACTAACTAACTATGGCTACACCTTC
D gene: NA
J gene: TRBJ1-2
clone size: NA
V gene: TRBV6-5

CDR3 protein: CASSPRTGFNNEQFF
CDR3 DNA: TGTGCCAGCAGCCCGCGGACAGGTTTCAACAATGAGCAGTTCTTC
D gene: TRBD1
J gene: TRBJ2-1
clone size: NA
V gene: TRBV7-9

CDR3 protein: CASSLLGQGNTEAFF
CDR3 DNA: TGCGCCAGCAGCTTGTTGGGACAGGGGAACACTGAAGCTTTCTTT
D gene: TRBD1
J gene: TRBJ1-1
clone size: NA
V gene: TRBV5-1

CDR3 protein: CASSLGLRGAKETQYF
CDR3 DNA: TGCGCCAGCAGCTTGGGGTTGCGGGGGGCCAAAGAGACCCAGTACTTC
D gene: TRBD2
J gene: TRBJ2-5
clone size: NA
V gene: TRBV5-1

CDR3 protein: CASSVTGDRRETQYF
CDR3 DNA: TGTGCCAGCAGCGTCACGGGGGACAGGAGAGAGACCCAGTACTTC
D gene: TRBD1
J gene: TRBJ2-5
clone size: NA
V gene: TRBV9

CDR3 protein: CASSDAKGQPQHF
CDR3 DNA: TGTGCCAGCAGTGACGCGAAAGGACAGCCCCAGCATTTT
D gene: NA
J gene: TRBJ1-5
clone size: NA
V gene: TRBV6-1

CDR3 protein: CSARTEEAFF
CDR3 DNA: TGCAGTGCTAGGACGGAAGAAGCTTTCTTT
D gene: NA
J gene: TRBJ1-1
clone size: NA
V gene: TRBV20-1

CDR3 protein: CASRLLVF
CDR3 DNA: TGTGCAAGTCGCCTACTTGTCTTC
D gene: NA
J gene: TRBJ2-1
clone size: NA
V gene: TRBV12-2

CDR3 protein: CASRDVGVTGANVLTF
CDR3 DNA: TGTGCCAGCAGAGACGTGGGGGTAACTGGGGCCAACGTCCTGACTTTC
D gene: NA
J gene: TRBJ2-6
clone size: NA
V gene: TRBV27

CDR3 protein: CASSTGTGTGKETQYF
CDR3 DNA: TGTGCCAGCAGCACGGGGACAGGGACCGGTAAAGAGACCCAGTACTTC
D gene: TRBD1
J gene: TRBJ2-5
clone size: once
V gene: TRBV5-8

CDR3 protein: CASSQELRGRRNEQFF
CDR3 DNA: TGTGCCAGCAGCCAAGAATTGCGGGGGCGCCGCAATGAGCAGTTCTTC
D gene: NA
J gene: TRBJ2-1
clone size: NA
V gene: TRBV3-1/TRBV3-2

CDR3 protein: CASSPDRLNTQYF
CDR3 DNA: TGTGCCAGCAGCCCAGACAGGCTGAATACGCAGTATTTT
D gene: NA
J gene: TRBJ2-3
clone size: NA
V gene: TRBV5-4

CDR3 protein: CASAPGGGTIYEQYF
CDR3 DNA: TGTGCCAGCGCCCCAGGCGGGGGGACAATTTACGAGCAGTACTTC
D gene: TRBD2
J gene: TRBJ2-7
clone size: few
V gene: TRBV9

CDR3 protein: CASSYSGGINQPQHF
CDR3 DNA: TGTGCCAGCAGTTACTCAGGCGGGATCAATCAGCCCCAGCATTTT
D gene: NA
J gene: TRBJ1-5
clone size: NA
V gene: TRBV6-5

CDR3 protein: CASSNQPQHF
CDR3 DNA: TGTGCCAGCAGCAATCAGCCCCAGCATTTT
D gene: NA
J gene: TRBJ1-5
clone size: NA
V gene: TRBV28

CDR3 protein: CASSPRIALVSPLHF
CDR3 DNA: TGTGCCAGCAGCCCAAGGATAGCCCTCGTTTCACCCCTCCACTTT
D gene: NA
J gene: TRBJ1-6
clone size: NA
V gene: TRBV2